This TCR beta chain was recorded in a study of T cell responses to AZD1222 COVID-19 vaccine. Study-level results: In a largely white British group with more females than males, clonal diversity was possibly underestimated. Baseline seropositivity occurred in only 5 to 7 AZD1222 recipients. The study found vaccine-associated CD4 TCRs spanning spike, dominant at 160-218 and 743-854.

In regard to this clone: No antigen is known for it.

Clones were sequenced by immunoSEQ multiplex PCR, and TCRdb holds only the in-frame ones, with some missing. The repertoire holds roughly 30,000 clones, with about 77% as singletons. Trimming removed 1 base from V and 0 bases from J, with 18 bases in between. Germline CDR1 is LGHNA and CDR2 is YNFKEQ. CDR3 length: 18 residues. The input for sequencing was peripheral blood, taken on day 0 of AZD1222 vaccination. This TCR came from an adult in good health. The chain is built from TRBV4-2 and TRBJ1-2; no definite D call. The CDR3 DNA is TGTGCCAGCAGCCAAGGGGCTGGGCGTAGTGAAGCTAACTATGGCTACACCTTC. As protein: CASSQGAGRSEANYGYTF.